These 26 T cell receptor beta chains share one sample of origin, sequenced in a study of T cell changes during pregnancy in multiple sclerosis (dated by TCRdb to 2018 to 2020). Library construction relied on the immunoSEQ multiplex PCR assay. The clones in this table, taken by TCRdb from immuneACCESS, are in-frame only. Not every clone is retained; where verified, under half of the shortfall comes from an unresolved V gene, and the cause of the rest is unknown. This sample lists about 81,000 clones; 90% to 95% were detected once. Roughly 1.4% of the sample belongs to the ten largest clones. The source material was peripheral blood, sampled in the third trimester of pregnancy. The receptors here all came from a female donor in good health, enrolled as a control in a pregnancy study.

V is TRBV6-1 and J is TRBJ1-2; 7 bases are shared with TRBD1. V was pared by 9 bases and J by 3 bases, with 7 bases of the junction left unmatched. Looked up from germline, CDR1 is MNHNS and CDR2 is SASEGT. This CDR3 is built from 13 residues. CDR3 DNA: TGTGCCAGTAGACAGGGAGACTACTATGGCTACACCTTC. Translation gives CASRQGDYYGYTF.

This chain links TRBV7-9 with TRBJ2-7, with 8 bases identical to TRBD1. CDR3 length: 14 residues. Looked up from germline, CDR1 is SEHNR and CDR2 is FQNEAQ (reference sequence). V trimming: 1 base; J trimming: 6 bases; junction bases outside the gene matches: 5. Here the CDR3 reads CASSLVPQGAEQYF. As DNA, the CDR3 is TGTGCCAGCAGCTTAGTCCCTCAGGGGGCCGAGCAGTACTTC. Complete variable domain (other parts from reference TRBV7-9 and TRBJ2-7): DTGVSQNPRHKITKRGQNVTFRCDPISEHNRLYWYRQTLGQGPEFLTYFQNEAQLEKSRLLSDRFSAERPKGSFSTLEIQRTEQGDSAMYLCASSLVPQGAEQYFGPGTRLTVT.

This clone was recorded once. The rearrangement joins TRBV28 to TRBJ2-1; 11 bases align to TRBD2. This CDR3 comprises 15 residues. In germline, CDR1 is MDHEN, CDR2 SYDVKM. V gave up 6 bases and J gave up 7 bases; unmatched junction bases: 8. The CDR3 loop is CASSRTSGSSNEQFF. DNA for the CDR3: TGTGCCAGCAGCCGTACTAGCGGGAGTAGTAATGAGCAGTTCTTC.

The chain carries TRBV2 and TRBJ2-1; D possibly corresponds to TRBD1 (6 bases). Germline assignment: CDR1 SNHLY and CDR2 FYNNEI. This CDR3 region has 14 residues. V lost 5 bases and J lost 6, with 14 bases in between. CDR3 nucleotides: TGTGCCAGCAGTCGGACAGCAACGGCCAATGAGCAGTTCTTC. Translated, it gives CASSRTATANEQFF.

The CDR3 spells CASSFTAGGAGELFF. The CDR3 DNA is TGTGCCAGCAGTTTTACAGCGGGTGGGGCCGGGGAGCTGTTTTTT. The V gene is TRBV27, the J gene TRBJ2-2; a weak D match, TRBD2 (6 bases). The germline V gene encodes CDR1 MNHEY and CDR2 SMNVEV (reference sequence). Trimming removed 3 bases from V and 6 bases from J, with 14 bases in between. The CDR3 has 15 residues.

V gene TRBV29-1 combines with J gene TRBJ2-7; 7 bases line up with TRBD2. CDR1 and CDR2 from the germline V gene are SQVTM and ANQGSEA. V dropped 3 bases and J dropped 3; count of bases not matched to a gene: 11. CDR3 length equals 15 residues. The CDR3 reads CSVEAPNGGYYEQYF. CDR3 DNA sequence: TGCAGCGTTGAGGCCCCAAACGGGGGGTACTACGAGCAGTACTTC.

CDR3 amino acids: CASSTGQGHTEAFF. The CDR3 region has the DNA TGCGCCAGCAGCACGGGACAGGGACACACTGAAGCTTTCTTT. The gene calls are TRBV5-1 and TRBJ1-1, with TRBD1 identical over 9 bases. With 4 bases clipped from V and 3 bases from J, the junction kept 4 bases outside the gene matches. The CDR3 is made up of 14 amino acids. CDR1 SGHRS and CDR2 YFSETQ come from the germline V gene.

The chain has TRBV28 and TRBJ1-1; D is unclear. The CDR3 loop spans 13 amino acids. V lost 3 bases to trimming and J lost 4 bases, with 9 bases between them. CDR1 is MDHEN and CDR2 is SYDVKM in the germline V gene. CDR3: CASSFGGITEAFF. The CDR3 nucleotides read TGTGCCAGCAGTTTCGGAGGGATCACTGAAGCTTTCTTT.

The CDR3 loop is CASSLNRYEQYF. The DNA for the CDR3 is TGTGCCAGCAGCCTAAATCGCTACGAGCAGTACTTC. This chain connects TRBV7-2 to TRBJ2-7; D is ambiguous. From germline, CDR1 is SGHTA and CDR2 FQGNSA. CDR3 length: 12 amino acids. V shed 5 bases and J shed 3 bases, with 8 bases lying between them.

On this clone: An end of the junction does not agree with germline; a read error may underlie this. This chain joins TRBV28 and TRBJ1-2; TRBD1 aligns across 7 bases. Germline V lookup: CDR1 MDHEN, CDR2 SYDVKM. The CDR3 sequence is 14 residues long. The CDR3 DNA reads TGTGCCAGCAGTTCCCCCGGGACAGTCTATGACTACACCTTC. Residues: CASSSPGTVYDYTF.

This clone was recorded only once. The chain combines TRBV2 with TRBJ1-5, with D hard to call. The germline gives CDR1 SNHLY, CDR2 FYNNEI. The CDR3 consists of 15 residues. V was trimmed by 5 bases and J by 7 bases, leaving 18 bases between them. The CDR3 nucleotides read TGTGCCAGCAGTAGAAACGGAGCCCCCCAGCAGCCCCAGCATTTT. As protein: CASSRNGAPQQPQHF. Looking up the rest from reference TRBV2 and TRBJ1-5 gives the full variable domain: EPEVTQTPSHQVTQMGQEVILRCVPISNHLYFYWYRQILGQKVEFLVSFYNNEISEKSEIFDDQFSVERPDGSNFTLKIRSTKLEDSAMYFCASSRNGAPQQPQHFGDGTRLSIL.

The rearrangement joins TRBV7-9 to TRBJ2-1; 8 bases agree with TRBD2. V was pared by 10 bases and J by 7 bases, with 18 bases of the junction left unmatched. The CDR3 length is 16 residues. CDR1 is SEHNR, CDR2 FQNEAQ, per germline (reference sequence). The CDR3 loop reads CANKPPRGGRTNEQFF. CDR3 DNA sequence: TGTGCCAACAAACCCCCTCGGGGCGGGAGGACGAATGAGCAGTTCTTC.

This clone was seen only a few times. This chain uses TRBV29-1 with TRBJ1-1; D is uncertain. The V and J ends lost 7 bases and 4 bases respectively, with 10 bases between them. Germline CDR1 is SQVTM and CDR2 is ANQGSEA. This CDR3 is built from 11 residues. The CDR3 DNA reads TGCAGCGCTCCCCGAGGCACTGAAGCTTTCTTT. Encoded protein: CSAPRGTEAFF.

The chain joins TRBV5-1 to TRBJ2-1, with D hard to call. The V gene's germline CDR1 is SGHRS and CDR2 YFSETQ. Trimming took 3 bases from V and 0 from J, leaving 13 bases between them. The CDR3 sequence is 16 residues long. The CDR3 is CASSSLGLGSYNEQFF. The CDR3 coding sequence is TGCGCCAGCAGCTCCTTAGGCCTAGGCTCCTACAATGAGCAGTTCTTC.

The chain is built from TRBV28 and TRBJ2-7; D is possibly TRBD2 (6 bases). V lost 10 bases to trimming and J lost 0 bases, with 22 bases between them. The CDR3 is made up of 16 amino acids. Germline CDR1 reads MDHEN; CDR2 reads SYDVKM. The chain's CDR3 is CATFSAGTSSSYEQYF. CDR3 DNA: TGTGCCACCTTCTCGGCCGGGACTTCAAGCTCCTACGAGCAGTACTTC.

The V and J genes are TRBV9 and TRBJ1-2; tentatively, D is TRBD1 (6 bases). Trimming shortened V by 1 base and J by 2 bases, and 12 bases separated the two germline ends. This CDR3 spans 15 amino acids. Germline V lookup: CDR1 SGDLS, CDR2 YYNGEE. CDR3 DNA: TGTGCCAGCAGCGTAAGGGGCCAGGGGAACTATGGCTACACCTTC. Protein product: CASSVRGQGNYGYTF.

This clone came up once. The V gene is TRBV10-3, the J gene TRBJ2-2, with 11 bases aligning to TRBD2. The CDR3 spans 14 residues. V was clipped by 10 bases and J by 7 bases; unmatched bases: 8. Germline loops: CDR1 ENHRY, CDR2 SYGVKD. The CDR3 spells CATGRLAGLGELFF. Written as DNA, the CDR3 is TGTGCCACCGGAAGACTAGCGGGACTCGGGGAGCTGTTTTTT.

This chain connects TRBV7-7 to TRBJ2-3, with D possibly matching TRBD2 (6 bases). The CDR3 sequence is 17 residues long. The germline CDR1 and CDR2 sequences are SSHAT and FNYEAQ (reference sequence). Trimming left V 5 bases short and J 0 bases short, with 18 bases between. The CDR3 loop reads CASSPIGGPSSTDTQYF. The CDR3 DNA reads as TGTGCCAGCAGCCCCATAGGAGGGCCCTCTAGCACAGATACGCAGTATTTT.

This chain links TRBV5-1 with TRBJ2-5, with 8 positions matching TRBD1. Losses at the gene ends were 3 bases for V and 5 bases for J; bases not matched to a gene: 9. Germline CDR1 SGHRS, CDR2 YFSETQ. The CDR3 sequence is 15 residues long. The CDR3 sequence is CASSSPGGAVETQYF. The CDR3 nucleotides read TGCGCCAGCAGCTCCCCAGGGGGCGCCGTTGAGACCCAGTACTTC.

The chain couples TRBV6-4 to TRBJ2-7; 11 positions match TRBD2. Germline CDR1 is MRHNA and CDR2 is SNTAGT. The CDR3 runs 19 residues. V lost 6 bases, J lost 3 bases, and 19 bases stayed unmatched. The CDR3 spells CASSVPPGLAERARYEQYF. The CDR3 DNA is TGTGCCAGCAGCGTACCTCCGGGACTAGCGGAACGAGCCCGCTACGAGCAGTACTTC.

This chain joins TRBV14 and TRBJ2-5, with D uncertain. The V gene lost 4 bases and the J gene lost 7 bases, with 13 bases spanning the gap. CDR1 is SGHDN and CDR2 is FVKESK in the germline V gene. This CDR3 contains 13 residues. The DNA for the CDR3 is TGTGCCAGCAGCCTAACGGATCTAGGGACCCAGTACTTC. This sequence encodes CASSLTDLGTQYF. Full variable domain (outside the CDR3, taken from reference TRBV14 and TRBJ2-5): EAGVTQFPSHSVIEKGQTVTLRCDPISGHDNLYWYRRVMGKEIKFLLHFVKESKQDESGMPNNRFLAERTGGTYSTLKVQPAELEDSGVYFCASSLTDLGTQYFGPGTRLLVL.

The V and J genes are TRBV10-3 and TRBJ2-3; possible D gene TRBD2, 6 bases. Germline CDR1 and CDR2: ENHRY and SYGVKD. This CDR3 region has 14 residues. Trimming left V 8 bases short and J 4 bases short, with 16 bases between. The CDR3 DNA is TGTGCCATCGGGGCGGGGCGGCCACCAGATACGCAGTATTTT. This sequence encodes CAIGAGRPPDTQYF.

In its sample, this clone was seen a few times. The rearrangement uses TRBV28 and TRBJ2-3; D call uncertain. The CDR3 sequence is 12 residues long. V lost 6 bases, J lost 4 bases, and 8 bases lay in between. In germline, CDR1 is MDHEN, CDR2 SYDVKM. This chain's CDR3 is CASSPLSDTQYF. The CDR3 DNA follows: TGTGCCAGCAGCCCTTTATCAGATACGCAGTATTTT.

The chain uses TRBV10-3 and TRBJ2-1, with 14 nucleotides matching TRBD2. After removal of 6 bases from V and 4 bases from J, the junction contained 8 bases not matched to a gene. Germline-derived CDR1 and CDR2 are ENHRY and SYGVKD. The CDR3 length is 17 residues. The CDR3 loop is CAIRDSGTSGRYNEQFF. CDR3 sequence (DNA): TGTGCCATCAGGGATTCCGGGACTAGCGGGAGATACAATGAGCAGTTCTTC.

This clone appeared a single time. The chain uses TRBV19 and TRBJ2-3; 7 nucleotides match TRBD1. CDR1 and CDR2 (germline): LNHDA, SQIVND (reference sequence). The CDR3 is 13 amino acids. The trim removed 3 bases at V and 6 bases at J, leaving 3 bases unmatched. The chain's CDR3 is CASSIARGDTQYF. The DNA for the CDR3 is TGTGCCAGTAGTATCGCCAGGGGGGATACGCAGTATTTT.

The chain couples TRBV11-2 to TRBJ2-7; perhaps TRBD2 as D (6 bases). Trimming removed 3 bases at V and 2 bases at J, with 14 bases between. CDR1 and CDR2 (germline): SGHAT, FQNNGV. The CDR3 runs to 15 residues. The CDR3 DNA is TGTGCCAGCAGCTTTCCTGGAGGGGAGACCTACGAGCAGTACTTC. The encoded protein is CASSFPGGETYEQYF.